This T cell receptor (beta chain) was sequenced for a study of shared clonotypes between healthy human individuals (dated by TCRdb to about 2020). Context from the whole study: Two women and a few men aged 18 to 49 years were included in the cohort. The study deeply sequenced blood TCR repertoires of about five healthy adults to estimate repertoire size and the extent of clonotype sharing between individuals. Each donor's leukapheresis produced roughly between roughly 0.85 and 9.5 billion PBMCs. Per donor, three plates each were used for CD4 naive and CD4 memory, two for CD8 naive, and one for CD8 memory. Libraries were prepared and TCR repertoires were sequenced by different laboratories using diverse techniques, in order to increase sequencing depth and limit assay-specific biases.

V sheds 3 bases and J sheds 0 bases, leaving 9 bases between their ends. Per the germline V gene (reference sequence), LNHDA is the CDR1 and SQIVND is the CDR2. Reading from cysteine to phenylalanine, the CDR3 counts 15 amino acids. The DNA shown is the 45-base CDR3, in frame from base 1. Using the deep immunoSEQ assay, multiplex PCR amplified TCR CDR3 regions from genomic DNA. For each cell subset, the extracted genomic DNA was distributed evenly across all wells of several immunoSEQ 96-well plates, and each plate served as one replicate. For sorted subsets, 200 to 250 ng of genomic DNA, equivalent to some 33,000 T cell genomes, went into each replicate PCR. Purified libraries were quantified with a Qubit 3.0 fluorometer, sized on a Bioanalyzer 2100, and re-quantified with the KAPA Library Quantification kit. Every immunoSEQ 96-well plate was sequenced on a dedicated single-read 150-cycle Illumina NextSeq 550 flow cell. For the original study's pipeline: Because the immunoSEQ output included only junctional sequences and no quality scores, the filtering could not be the same as the filtering used for full-length reads. Sequences were annotated with PyIR, a Python wrapper for IgBLAST v1.9, using IMGT germline references to assign V/J genes and CDR3. Any read was removed if the V/J assignment was weak (E-value above 1e-6), the CDR3 was missing, or the read contained stop codons, out-of-frame junctions, or ambiguous translated residues. V3J clonotypes were defined by identical inferred V gene, J gene, and CDR3 amino acid sequence. Percentage overlap between repertoires was computed as shared unique clonotypes divided by the size of the smaller repertoire. Three approaches were used to assess repertoire richness: RTK rarefaction, the Chao1 estimator, and Recon v2.1 estimates of unobserved clonotypes. For all TCRbeta clonotypes obtained by the gDNA method from a handful of donors, generation probabilities were computed with OLGA. What TCRdb holds here is the immuneACCESS table cut down to in-frame rearrangements. Part of the clones is not present; checked against another copy, under half of the missing clones reflect an unresolved V gene, and the others are unexplained. The D gene and trimming were derived from the DNA, and the V and J assignments and clone size from that table. This sample is represented by over 2 million clones; about nine tenths of them were singletons. The ten largest clonotypes hold more than 0.35% of the sample.

To note about this clone: Its antigen is still unknown. Base-call qualities are not available, and no considerably larger clone is one nucleotide away. Other DNA variants within this sample encode the same CDR3.

Study-wide findings and limitations: When several donors were compared, the shared fraction of clonotypes was about 5% for naive CD4, approximately 3.3% for naive CD8, 2.3% for memory CD4, and approximately 0.4% for memory CD8. Compared with non-shared clonotypes, the clonotypes found in all four sorted-subset donors had higher generation probabilities. Based on pairwise subsampling, the degree of clonotype sharing among donors was expected to be affected by sequencing depth. Even with the large sequencing depth, rarefaction of the sorted-subset datasets indicated that sequencing was incomplete. Sampling was limited to blood, and TCR repertoires in tissue likely differ from TCR repertoires in blood. Because the study included only a small number of donors, the genetic and exposure-history diversity represented was limited. Naive subsets generally had larger estimated clonotype richness than memory subsets.

Donors were healthy HIV-negative adults with no recently reported acute infections or vaccinations. Every donor was a Caucasian adult living in Nashville, Tennessee, USA. CD4+ T cells were enriched by magnetic negative selection, after which naive cells were positively selected on CD45RA and the negative fraction was taken as the memory subset. Blood was obtained by leukapheresis, after which PBMCs were separated by Ficoll-Histopaque density gradient centrifugation and cryopreserved in liquid nitrogen vapor phase. Purity and quantity of every magnetically sorted T cell population were checked by analytical flow cytometry. From each sorted fraction, genomic DNA was isolated and quantified by UV absorbance on a Nanodrop 2000c.

The receptor was isolated from a man in his late teens or twenties in good health. Some clones in this sample may be carry-over from other donors' samples. The chain joins TRBV19 to TRBJ1-5; no D gene can be assigned with confidence. The sample consisted of naive CD4+ T cells from PBMCs. The intended sense of this specimen's cell subset or site label: CD45RA+ positively selected. The CDR3 sequence is CASSISGYSNQPQHF. The DNA reads TGTGCCAGTAGTATCTCGGGTTATAGCAATCAGCCCCAGCATTTT.